This TCR beta chain derives from a study of CD8 T cells in Susac syndrome. From blood CD8+ and CD4+ T cells, the TCR beta chain was sequenced. The study used treatment-naive patients who had stable or active relapsing-remitting disease as multiple sclerosis controls. RNA amounts of about 0.5 to 1 ug underwent reverse transcription with random hexamers. Amplification of TCR beta CDR3 was carried out by immunoSEQ multiplex PCR, which covered 54 Vbeta and 13 Jbeta segments. TCRdb re-called the immunoSEQ multiplex PCR reads with MiXCR, one entry per CDR3 protein. Here the sample spans hundreds of thousands of distinct CDR3 sequences, around nine tenths being singletons. This clonotype was observed a few times. Its cognate antigen is unknown. Overall study findings and caveats: An acknowledgment was made by the study that its TCR sequencing and HLA analysis involved relatively few individuals.

The CDR3 has 12 residues. The V end was cut by 6 bases, the J end by 2 bases, with 5 bases between. Germline V lookup: CDR1 LNHDA, CDR2 SQIVND (reference sequence). The chain joins TRBV19 to TRBJ1-5; D gene uncertain. The sequence derives from a human donor with multiple sclerosis. Sequenced: CD8+ T cells from PBMCs. The CDR3 spells CASRTGNQPQHF. The CDR3 DNA follows: TGTGCCAGTAGGACTGGCAATCAGCCCCAGCATTTT.